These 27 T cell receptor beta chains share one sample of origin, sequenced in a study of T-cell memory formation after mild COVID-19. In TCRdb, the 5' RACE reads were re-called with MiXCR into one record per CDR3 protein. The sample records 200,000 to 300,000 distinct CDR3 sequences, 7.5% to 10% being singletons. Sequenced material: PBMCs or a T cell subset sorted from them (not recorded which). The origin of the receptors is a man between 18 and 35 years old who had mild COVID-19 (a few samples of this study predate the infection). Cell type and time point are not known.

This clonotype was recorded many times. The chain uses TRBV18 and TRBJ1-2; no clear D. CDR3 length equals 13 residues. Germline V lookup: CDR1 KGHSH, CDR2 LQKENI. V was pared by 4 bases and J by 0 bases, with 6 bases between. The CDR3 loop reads CASSHLANYGYTF. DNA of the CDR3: TGTGCCAGCTCACACTTAGCTAACTATGGCTACACCTTC.

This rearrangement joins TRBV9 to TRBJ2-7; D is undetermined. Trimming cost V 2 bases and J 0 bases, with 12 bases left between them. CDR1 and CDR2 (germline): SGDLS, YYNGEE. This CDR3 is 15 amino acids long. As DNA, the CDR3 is TGTGCCAGCAGCGTCTACCAGTCCCCCTCCTACGAGCAGTACTTC. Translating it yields CASSVYQSPSYEQYF.

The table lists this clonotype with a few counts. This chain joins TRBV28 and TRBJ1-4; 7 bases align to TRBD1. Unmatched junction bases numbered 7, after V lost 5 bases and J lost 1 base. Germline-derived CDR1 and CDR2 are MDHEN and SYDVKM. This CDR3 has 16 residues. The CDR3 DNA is TGTGCCAGCAGTCCTCCCCGACAGGGAACTAATGAAAAACTGTTTTTT. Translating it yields CASSPPRQGTNEKLFF. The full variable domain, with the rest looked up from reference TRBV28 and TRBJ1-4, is DVKVTQSSRYLVKRTGEKVFLECVQDMDHENMFWYRQDPGLGLRLIYFSYDVKMKEKGDIPEGYSVSREKKERFSLILESASTNQTSMYLCASSPPRQGTNEKLFFGSGTQLSVL.

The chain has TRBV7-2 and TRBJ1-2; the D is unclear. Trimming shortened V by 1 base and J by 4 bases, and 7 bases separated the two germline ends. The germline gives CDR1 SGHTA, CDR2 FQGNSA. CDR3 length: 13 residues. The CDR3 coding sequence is TGTGCCAGCAGCTTAGGATGGACCTATGGCTACACCTTC. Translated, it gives CASSLGWTYGYTF.

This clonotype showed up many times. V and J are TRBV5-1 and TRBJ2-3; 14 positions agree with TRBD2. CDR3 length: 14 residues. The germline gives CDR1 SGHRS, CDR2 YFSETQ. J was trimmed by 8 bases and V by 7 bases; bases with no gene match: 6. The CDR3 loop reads CASSGLAGGSTQYF. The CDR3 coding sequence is TGCGCCAGCTCCGGACTAGCGGGGGGCAGTACGCAGTATTTT.

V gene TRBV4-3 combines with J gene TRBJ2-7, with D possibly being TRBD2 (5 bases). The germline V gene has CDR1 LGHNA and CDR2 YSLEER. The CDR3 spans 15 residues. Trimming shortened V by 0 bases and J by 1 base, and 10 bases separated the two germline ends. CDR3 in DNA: TGCGCCAGCAGCCAAGAACATCGGGGATCCTACGAGCAGTACTTC. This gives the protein CASSQEHRGSYEQYF.

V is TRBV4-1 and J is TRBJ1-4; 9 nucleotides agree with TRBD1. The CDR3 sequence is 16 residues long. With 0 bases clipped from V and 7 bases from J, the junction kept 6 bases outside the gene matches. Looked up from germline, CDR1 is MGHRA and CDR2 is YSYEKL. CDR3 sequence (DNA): TGCGCCAGCAGCCAAGATAATTGGACAGGGGTTGAAAAACTGTTTTTT. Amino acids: CASSQDNWTGVEKLFF.

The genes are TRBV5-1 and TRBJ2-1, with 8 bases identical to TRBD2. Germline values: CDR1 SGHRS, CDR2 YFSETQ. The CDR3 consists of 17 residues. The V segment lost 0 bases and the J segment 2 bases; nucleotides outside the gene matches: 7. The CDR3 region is CASSLDALAGAYNEQFF. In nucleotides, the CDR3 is TGCGCCAGCAGCTTGGACGCCCTAGCGGGTGCCTACAATGAGCAGTTCTTC.

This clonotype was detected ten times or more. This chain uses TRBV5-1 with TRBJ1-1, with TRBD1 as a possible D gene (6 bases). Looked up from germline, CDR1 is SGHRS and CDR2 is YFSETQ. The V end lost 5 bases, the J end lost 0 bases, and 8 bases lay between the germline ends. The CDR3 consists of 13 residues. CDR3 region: CASRGQMNTEAFF. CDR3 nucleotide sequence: TGCGCCAGCAGAGGACAGATGAACACTGAAGCTTTCTTT.

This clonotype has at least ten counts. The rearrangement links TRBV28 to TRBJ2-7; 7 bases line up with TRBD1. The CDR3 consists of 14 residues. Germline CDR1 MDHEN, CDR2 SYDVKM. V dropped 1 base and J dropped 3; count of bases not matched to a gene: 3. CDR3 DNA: TGTGCCAGCAGTTTATTCGGGACAGACTACGAGCAGTACGTC. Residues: CASSLFGTDYEQYV.

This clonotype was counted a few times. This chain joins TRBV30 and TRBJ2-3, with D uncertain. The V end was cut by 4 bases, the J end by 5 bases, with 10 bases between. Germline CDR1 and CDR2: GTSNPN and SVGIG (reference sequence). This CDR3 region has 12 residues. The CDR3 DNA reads TGTGCCTGGAATAGTGGCGTAGATACGCAGTATTTT. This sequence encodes CAWNSGVDTQYF.

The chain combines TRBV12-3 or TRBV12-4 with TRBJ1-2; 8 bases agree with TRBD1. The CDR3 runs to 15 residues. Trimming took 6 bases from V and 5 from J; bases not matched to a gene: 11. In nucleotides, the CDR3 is TGTGCCAGCAGCCCTTATCCGGGACAGGAGTATGGCTACACCTTC. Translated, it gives CASSPYPGQEYGYTF.

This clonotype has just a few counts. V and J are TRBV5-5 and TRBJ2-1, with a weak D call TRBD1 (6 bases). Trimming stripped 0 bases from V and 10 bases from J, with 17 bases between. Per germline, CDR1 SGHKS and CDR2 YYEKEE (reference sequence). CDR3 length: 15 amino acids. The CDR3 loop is CASSLVEQGLKEQFF. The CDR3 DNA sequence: TGTGCCAGCAGCTTGGTAGAGCAGGGGCTGAAGGAGCAGTTCTTC.

In nucleotides, the CDR3 is TGCAGCGTTGCAGGGGCCAGCGGGGAGCTGTTTTTT. This gives the protein CSVAGASGELFF. V usage is TRBV29-1 and J usage is TRBJ2-2; a possible D gene is TRBD1 (6 bases). CDR3 length: 12 amino acids. Trimming removed 4 bases from V and 7 bases from J, with 10 bases in between. The germline gives CDR1 SQVTM, CDR2 ANQGSEA.

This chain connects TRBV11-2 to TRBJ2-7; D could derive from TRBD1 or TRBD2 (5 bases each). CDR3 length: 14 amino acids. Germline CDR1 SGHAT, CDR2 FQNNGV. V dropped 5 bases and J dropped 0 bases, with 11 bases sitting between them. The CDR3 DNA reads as TGTGCCAGCAGCCTCCCAGGGAGCTCCTACGAGCAGTACTTC. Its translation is CASSLPGSSYEQYF.

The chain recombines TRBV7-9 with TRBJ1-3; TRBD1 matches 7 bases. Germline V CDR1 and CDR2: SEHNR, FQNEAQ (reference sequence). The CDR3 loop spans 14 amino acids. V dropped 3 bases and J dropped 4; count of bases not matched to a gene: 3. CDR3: CASSFGTVGNTIYF. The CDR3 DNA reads TGTGCCAGCAGCTTTGGGACAGTAGGAAACACCATATATTTT.

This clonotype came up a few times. The CDR3 bases are TGTGCCAGCAGCTTGGGGCCCTTAAGAGGCGGGGGGCCGGGGGATACGCAGTATTTT. Its translation is CASSLGPLRGGGPGDTQYF. The gene calls are TRBV7-8 and TRBJ2-3; 8 bases align to TRBD2. Germline lookup yields CDR1 SGHVS and CDR2 FQNEAQ. The CDR3 contains 19 residues. V lost 3 bases, J lost 6 bases, and 20 bases stayed unmatched. Full variable domain (missing parts from reference TRBV7-8 and TRBJ2-3): GAGVSQSPRYKVAKRGQDVALRCDPISGHVSLFWYQQALGQGPEFLTYFQNEAQLDKSGLPSDRFFAERPEGSVSTLKIQRTQQEDSAVYLCASSLGPLRGGGPGDTQYFGPGTRLTVL.

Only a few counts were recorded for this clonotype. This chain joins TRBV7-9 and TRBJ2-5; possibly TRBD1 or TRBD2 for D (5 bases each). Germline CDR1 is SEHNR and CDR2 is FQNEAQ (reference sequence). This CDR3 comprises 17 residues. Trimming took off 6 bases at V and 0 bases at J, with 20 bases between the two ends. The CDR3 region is CASRFGAPGPNQETQYF. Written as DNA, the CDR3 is TGTGCCAGCAGATTCGGGGCTCCGGGACCGAACCAAGAGACCCAGTACTTC. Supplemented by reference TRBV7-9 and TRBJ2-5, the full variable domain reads DTGVSQNPRHKITKRGQNVTFRCDPISEHNRLYWYRQTLGQGPEFLTYFQNEAQLEKSRLLSDRFSAERPKGSFSTLEIQRTEQGDSAMYLCASRFGAPGPNQETQYFGPGTRLLVL.

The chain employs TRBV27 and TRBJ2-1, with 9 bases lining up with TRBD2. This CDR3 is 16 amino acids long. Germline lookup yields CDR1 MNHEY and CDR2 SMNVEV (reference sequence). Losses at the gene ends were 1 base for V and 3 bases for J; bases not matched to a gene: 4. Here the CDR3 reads CASSLLIAGVYNEQFF. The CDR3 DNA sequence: TGTGCCAGCAGTTTATTGATAGCGGGAGTCTACAATGAGCAGTTCTTC.

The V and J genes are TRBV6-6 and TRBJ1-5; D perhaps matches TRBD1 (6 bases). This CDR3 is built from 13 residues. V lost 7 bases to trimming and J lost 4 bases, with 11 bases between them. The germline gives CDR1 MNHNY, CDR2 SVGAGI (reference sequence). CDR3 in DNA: TGTGCCAGCACCCTACAGGGTAATCAGCCCCAGCATTTT. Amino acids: CASTLQGNQPQHF.

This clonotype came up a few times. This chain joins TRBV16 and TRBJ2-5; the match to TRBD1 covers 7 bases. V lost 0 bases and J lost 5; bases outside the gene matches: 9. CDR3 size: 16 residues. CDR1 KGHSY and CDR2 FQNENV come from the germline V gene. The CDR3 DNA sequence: TGTGCCAGCAGCCAATCGATACGGACAGGAAGTGAGACCCAGTACTTC. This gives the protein CASSQSIRTGSETQYF.

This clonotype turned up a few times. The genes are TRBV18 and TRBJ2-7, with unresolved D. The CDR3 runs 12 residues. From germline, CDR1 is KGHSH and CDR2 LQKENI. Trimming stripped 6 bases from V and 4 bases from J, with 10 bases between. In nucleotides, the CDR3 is TGTGCCAGCTCCCCCACTATATACGAGCAGTACTTC. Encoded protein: CASSPTIYEQYF.

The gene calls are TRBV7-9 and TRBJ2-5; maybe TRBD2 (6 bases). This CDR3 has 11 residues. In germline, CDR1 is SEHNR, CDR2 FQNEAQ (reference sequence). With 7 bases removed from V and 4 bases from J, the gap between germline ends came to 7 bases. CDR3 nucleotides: TGTGCCAGCATGGGGGGAGAGACCCAGTACTTC. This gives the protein CASMGGETQYF.

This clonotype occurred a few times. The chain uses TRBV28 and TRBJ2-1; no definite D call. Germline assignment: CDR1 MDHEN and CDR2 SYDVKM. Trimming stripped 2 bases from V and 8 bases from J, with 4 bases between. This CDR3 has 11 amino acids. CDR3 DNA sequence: TGTGCCAGCAGTTTAGAATATGAGCAGTTCTTC. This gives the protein CASSLEYEQFF.

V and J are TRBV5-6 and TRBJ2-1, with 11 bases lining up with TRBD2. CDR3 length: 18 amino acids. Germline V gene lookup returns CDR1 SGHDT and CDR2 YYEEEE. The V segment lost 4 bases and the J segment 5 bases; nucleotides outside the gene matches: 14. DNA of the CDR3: TGTGCCAGCAGCGGAAGTCCTAGCGGGGGGCCGCATCACAATGAGCAGTTCTTC. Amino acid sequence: CASSGSPSGGPHHNEQFF.

CDR3 DNA: TGCGCCAGCAGCCAAGAGGACCGCCCTCCTGAAGCTTTCTTT. Its protein product is CASSQEDRPPEAFF. The V call is TRBV4-1, the J call TRBJ1-1; D is uncertain. The CDR3 loop spans 14 amino acids. Trimming removed 0 bases at V and 6 bases at J, with 11 bases between. CDR1 and CDR2 from the germline V gene are MGHRA and YSYEKL.

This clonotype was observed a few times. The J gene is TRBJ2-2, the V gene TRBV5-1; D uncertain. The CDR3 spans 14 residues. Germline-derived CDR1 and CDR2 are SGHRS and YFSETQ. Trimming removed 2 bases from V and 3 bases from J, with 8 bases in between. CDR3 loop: CASSFRTHTGELFF. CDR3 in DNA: TGCGCCAGCAGCTTCAGGACCCACACCGGGGAGCTGTTTTTT.